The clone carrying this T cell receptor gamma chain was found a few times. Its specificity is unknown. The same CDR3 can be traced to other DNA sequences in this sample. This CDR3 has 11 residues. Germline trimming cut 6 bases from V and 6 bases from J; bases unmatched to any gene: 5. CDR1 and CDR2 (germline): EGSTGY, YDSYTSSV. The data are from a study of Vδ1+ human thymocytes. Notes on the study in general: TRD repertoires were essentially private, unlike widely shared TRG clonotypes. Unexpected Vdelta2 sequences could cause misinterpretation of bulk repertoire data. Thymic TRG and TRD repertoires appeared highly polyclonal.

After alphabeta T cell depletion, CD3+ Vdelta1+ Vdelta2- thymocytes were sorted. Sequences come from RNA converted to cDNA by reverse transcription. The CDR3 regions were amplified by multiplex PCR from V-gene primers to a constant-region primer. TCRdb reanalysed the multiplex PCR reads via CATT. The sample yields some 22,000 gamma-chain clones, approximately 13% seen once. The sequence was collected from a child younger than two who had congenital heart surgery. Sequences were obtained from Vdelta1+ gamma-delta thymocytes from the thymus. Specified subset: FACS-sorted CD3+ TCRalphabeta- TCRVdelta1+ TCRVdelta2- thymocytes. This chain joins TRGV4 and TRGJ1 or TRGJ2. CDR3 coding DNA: TGTGCCACCTGGAAAAGTTATAAGAAACTCTTT. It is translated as CATWKSYKKLF.